Following are 26 T cell receptor beta chains from one sample sequenced in a study of cytomegalovirus exposure and HLA in healthy donors. PCR used 60 Vbeta primers and 13 Jbeta primers. Here immunoSEQ multiplex PCR was the method, and the copy in TCRdb shows in-frame clones only, minus some. The table has 150,000 to 200,000 clones, around four fifths seen once; the top ten hold about 1.5%. The sequencing input was PBMCs. These receptors all come from a woman aged 25-40 years in good health and CMV-seropositive.

In DNA, the CDR3 is TGTGCCAGCAGTTATACGACAGGGTATGGCTACACCTTC. This translates into CASSYTTGYGYTF. The chain is built from TRBV6-1 and TRBJ1-2, with 7 bases fitting TRBD1. Trimming removed 5 bases from V and 5 bases from J; junction bases left unmatched: 5. The CDR3 extends over 13 amino acids. CDR1 is MNHNS, CDR2 SASEGT, per germline.

This chain connects TRBV5-1 to TRBJ2-5, with a possible D match to TRBD2 (5 bases). The CDR3 runs to 12 residues. Germline CDR1 and CDR2: SGHRS and YFSETQ. V was trimmed by 0 bases and J by 9 bases, leaving 9 bases between them. Here the CDR3 DNA reads TGCGCCAGCAGCTTGGAGTTCGGGGCCCAGTACTTC. It is translated as CASSLEFGAQYF.

In its sample, this clone was seen a few times. V and J are TRBV30 and TRBJ2-7, with 9 positions matching TRBD2. Losses at the gene ends were 5 bases for V and 7 bases for J; bases not matched to a gene: 12. The CDR3 is made up of 14 amino acids. Germline CDR1 GTSNPN, CDR2 SVGIG (reference sequence). The CDR3 sequence is CAWGFAGGSREQYF. CDR3 DNA: TGTGCCTGGGGATTTGCGGGGGGGTCAAGGGAGCAGTACTTC. Combining the CDR3 with reference TRBV30 and TRBJ2-7 gives the whole variable domain SQTIHQWPATLVQPVGSPLSLECTVEGTSNPNLYWYRQAAGRGLQLLFYSVGIGQISSEVPQNLSASRPQDRQFILSSKKLLLSDSGFYLCAWGFAGGSREQYFGPGTRLTVT.

V is TRBV5-1 and J is TRBJ2-1; 8 positions match TRBD2. The CDR3 is made up of 16 amino acids. CDR1 SGHRS and CDR2 YFSETQ come from the germline V gene. Losses at the gene ends were 4 bases for V and 3 bases for J; bases not matched to a gene: 9. CDR3 sequence: CASSREVAGNYNEQFF. Written as DNA, the CDR3 is TGCGCCAGCAGCCGTGAGGTAGCGGGAAACTACAATGAGCAGTTCTTC.

The rearrangement uses TRBV7-8 and TRBJ2-1, with 12 bases that match TRBD1. CDR3 size: 16 residues. Germline trimming cut 1 base from V and 6 bases from J; bases unmatched to any gene: 4. Germline lookup yields CDR1 SGHVS and CDR2 FQNEAQ. CDR3 region: CASSLVGTGGRNEQFF. The CDR3 DNA sequence: TGTGCCAGCAGCTTAGTAGGGACAGGGGGCCGCAATGAGCAGTTCTTC.

This chain links TRBV7-2 with TRBJ2-7; 7 bases fit TRBD2. This CDR3 has 16 residues. V lost 5 bases to trimming and J lost 7 bases; unmatched junction nucleotides: 17. CDR1 SGHTA and CDR2 FQGNSA come from the germline V gene. The CDR3, as DNA: TGTGCCAGCAGCCCTAACCGTGTGGCGGGAGCGGGGGAGCAGTACTTC. It specifies CASSPNRVAGAGEQYF. Variable domain in full (rest from reference TRBV7-2 and TRBJ2-7): GAGVSQSPSNKVTEKGKDVELRCDPISGHTALYWYRQSLGQGLEFLIYFQGNSAPDKSGLPSDRFSAERTGGSVSTLTIQRTQQEDSAVYLCASSPNRVAGAGEQYFGPGTRLTVT.

The chain links TRBV30 to TRBJ2-7, with D maybe TRBD2 (5 bases). Trimming left V 2 bases short and J 7 bases short, with 9 bases between. This CDR3 comprises 11 residues. CDR1 is GTSNPN, CDR2 SVGIG, per germline (reference sequence). Here the CDR3 reads CAWSHRGEQYF. CDR3 in DNA: TGTGCCTGGAGTCATAGAGGGGAGCAGTACTTC.

The chain couples TRBV28 to TRBJ2-1; TRBD1 aligns across 8 bases. The CDR3 is 14 amino acids. CDR1 MDHEN and CDR2 SYDVKM come from the germline V gene. The CDR3 region is CAVSGGQGANEQFF. The CDR3 DNA sequence: TGTGCGGTGTCAGGAGGTCAGGGGGCGAATGAGCAGTTCTTC.

CDR3 in amino acids: CASGQGQTGDNEQFF. CDR3 nucleotide sequence: TGCGCCAGCGGCCAGGGCCAGACAGGGGACAATGAGCAGTTCTTC. The V call is TRBV5-1, the J call TRBJ2-1; 8 nucleotides align to TRBD1. Germline CDR1 is SGHRS and CDR2 is YFSETQ. Germline trimming cut 7 bases from V and 5 bases from J; bases unmatched to any gene: 11. The CDR3 totals 15 residues.

As concerns this clone: Distinct nucleotide sequences in the sample also encode this CDR3. This sequence joins TRBV30 and TRBJ2-7, with 7 bases aligning to TRBD1. The V gene end was trimmed by 1 base and the J gene end by 5 bases; junction bases not matched to a gene: 11. The CDR3 has 15 amino acids. Germline V gene data show CDR1 as GTSNPN and CDR2 as SVGIG (reference sequence). The CDR3 nucleotides are TGTGCCTGGAGTGAGGGAGAAACAGGGGTCGACGAGCAGTACTTC. It is translated as CAWSEGETGVDEQYF.

The rearrangement links TRBV6-6 to TRBJ1-2, with D uncertain. Germline lookup yields CDR1 MNHNY and CDR2 SVGAGI (reference sequence). V was cut by 8 bases and J by 1 base, with 14 bases left in between. The CDR3 sequence is 14 residues long. CDR3 sequence: CASVEEAVNYGYTF. In DNA form, the CDR3 reads TGTGCCAGCGTAGAGGAGGCGGTTAACTATGGCTACACCTTC.

The V gene is TRBV29-1, the J gene TRBJ1-5; 8 bases line up with TRBD1. J lost 1 base, V lost 3 bases, and 8 bases had no gene match. This CDR3 is 16 amino acids long. Germline V gene sequence: CDR1 SQVTM, CDR2 ANQGSEA. The chain's CDR3 is CSVETQGARSNQPQHF. The CDR3 region has the DNA TGCAGCGTTGAGACCCAGGGGGCGCGGAGCAATCAGCCCCAGCATTTT.

The rearrangement links TRBV15 to TRBJ2-3, with 7 bases matching TRBD1. Germline V gives CDR1 LNHNV, CDR2 YYDKDF (reference sequence). The length of the CDR3 is 15 residues. The ends lost 2 bases at V and 5 bases at J; junction bases unmatched: 7. The CDR3 DNA reads TGTGCCACCAGCAGACCACAGGGGTGGAAAGATACGCAGTATTTT. Translating it yields CATSRPQGWKDTQYF.

The CDR3 loop is CASSQVGLAGVGEQYF. The DNA of the CDR3 is TGCGCCAGCAGCCAGGTGGGACTAGCGGGAGTCGGCGAGCAGTACTTC. The genes are TRBV4-1 and TRBJ2-7; 14 bases align to TRBD2. CDR3 length: 16 amino acids. Germline CDR1 reads MGHRA; CDR2 reads YSYEKL. V lost 3 bases and J lost 6; bases outside the gene matches: 7.

This chain connects TRBV10-3 to TRBJ2-1; TRBD2 agrees at 12 bases. Germline V gene sequence: CDR1 ENHRY, CDR2 SYGVKD. This CDR3 has 19 amino acids. J was trimmed by 1 base and V by 3 bases; bases with no gene match: 10. CDR3 DNA: TGTGCCATCAGTGATAGTCGGGGACTAGCGGGTGATTCCTACAATGAGCAGTTCTTC. It translates to CAISDSRGLAGDSYNEQFF.

The V and J genes are TRBV5-1 and TRBJ2-3, with a weak D call TRBD1 (6 bases). The V end was cut by 1 base, the J end by 5 bases, with 14 bases between. This CDR3 has 15 residues. Germline values: CDR1 SGHRS, CDR2 YFSETQ. CDR3 nucleotides: TGCGCCAGCAGCTTGCAGGGGTCGTCGGGAGATACGCAGTATTTT. It specifies CASSLQGSSGDTQYF.

The chain carries TRBV29-1 and TRBJ2-1, with 7 bases that match TRBD1. The junction had 14 bases not matched to a gene; V was cut back by 6 bases and J by 12 bases. Germline CDR1 and CDR2: SQVTM and ANQGSEA. The CDR3 sequence is 13 residues long. This CDR3 is CSVRTGSLRGQFF. CDR3 DNA sequence: TGCAGCGTCCGGACAGGCTCCCTCCGGGGGCAGTTCTTC.

CDR3 sequence reads: CASSLTGISSGEQYF. The DNA for the CDR3 is TGTGCCAGCAGCTTGACAGGGATCTCGTCGGGCGAGCAGTACTTC. This sequence joins TRBV5-4 and TRBJ2-7; tentative D call: TRBD1 (6 bases). CDR3 size: 15 residues. V lost 1 base to trimming and J lost 6 bases, with 17 bases between them. CDR1 is SGHNT, CDR2 YYREEE, per germline (reference sequence). The entire variable domain, with the rest obtained from reference TRBV5-4 and TRBJ2-7, is as follows: ETGVTQSPTHLIKTRGQQVTLRCSSQSGHNTVSWYQQALGQGPQFIFQYYREEENGRGNFPPRFSGLQFPNYSSELNVNALELDDSALYLCASSLTGISSGEQYFGPGTRLTVT.

The sample holds a few counts of this clone. V and J are TRBV7-9 and TRBJ2-1; 10 positions agree with TRBD1. The germline CDR1 and CDR2 sequences are SEHNR and FQNEAQ (reference sequence). This CDR3 region has 12 residues. The J segment lost 8 bases and the V segment lost 7 bases, leaving 2 bases of the junction unmatched. CDR3 in amino acids: CASTDRGYEQFF. The CDR3 bases are TGTGCCAGCACGGACAGGGGGTATGAGCAGTTCTTC.

J is TRBJ2-6 and V is TRBV28; D call uncertain. V was cut by 2 bases and J by 0 bases, with 11 bases left in between. This CDR3 is built from 17 residues. CDR1 is MDHEN, CDR2 SYDVKM, per germline. CDR3 nucleotide sequence: TGTGCCAGCAGTTTACGCGGCGCAATCTCTGGGGCCAACGTCCTGACTTTC. This translates into CASSLRGAISGANVLTF.

The rearrangement links TRBV28 to TRBJ2-7; tentatively, D is TRBD2 (6 bases). This CDR3 spans 12 amino acids. V was cut by 6 bases and J by 3 bases, with 9 bases left in between. CDR1 is MDHEN, CDR2 SYDVKM, per germline. The CDR3 DNA reads TGTGCCAGCAGACTAGCAAACTACGAGCAGTACTTC. Its protein is CASRLANYEQYF.

J is TRBJ1-2 and V is TRBV11-2, with D perhaps matching TRBD1 (5 bases). The CDR3 spans 14 residues. V was pared by 1 base and J by 2 bases, with 8 bases between. Germline V lookup: CDR1 SGHAT, CDR2 FQNNGV. The CDR3 coding sequence is TGTGCCAGCAGCTTAGCTCGACAGAACTATGGCTACACCTTC. Translation gives CASSLARQNYGYTF.

About this clone: The same CDR3 is also encoded by other DNA sequences in this sample. The gene calls are TRBV5-4 and TRBJ2-7; D remains unclear. From germline, CDR1 is SGHNT and CDR2 YYREEE (reference sequence). Trimming left V 0 bases short and J 0 bases short, with 7 bases between. The CDR3 has 14 amino acids. The CDR3 spells CASSLDSGSYEQYF. DNA of the CDR3: TGTGCCAGCAGCTTGGACAGTGGCTCCTACGAGCAGTACTTC.

This rearrangement joins TRBV5-1 to TRBJ1-5; the match to TRBD1 covers 10 bases. Losses at the gene ends were 3 bases for V and 5 bases for J; bases not matched to a gene: 5. This CDR3 has 15 amino acids. Germline assignment: CDR1 SGHRS and CDR2 YFSETQ. CDR3 loop: CASSYGTGVDQPQHF. The CDR3, as DNA: TGCGCCAGCAGCTACGGGACAGGGGTTGATCAGCCCCAGCATTTT.

The rearrangement uses TRBV30 and TRBJ1-1; 7 bases map to TRBD1. Losses at the gene ends were 5 bases for V and 7 bases for J; bases not matched to a gene: 4. The CDR3 sequence is 11 residues long. Looked up from germline, CDR1 is GTSNPN and CDR2 is SVGIG (reference sequence). CDR3 nucleotide sequence: TGTGCCTGGTCAGGGGGTGTTGAAGCTTTCTTT. Encoded protein: CAWSGGVEAFF.

The V call is TRBV2, the J call TRBJ1-3; a possible D gene is TRBD1 (5 bases). Germline CDR1 and CDR2: SNHLY and FYNNEI. The length of the CDR3 is 17 residues. The V gene lost 6 bases and the J gene lost 0 bases, with 18 bases spanning the gap. The CDR3 protein is CASSLGEVWASGNTIYF. CDR3 bases: TGTGCCAGCAGCCTAGGGGAGGTTTGGGCCTCTGGAAACACCATATATTTT. Together with reference TRBV2 and TRBJ1-3, the CDR3 gives the full variable domain: EPEVTQTPSHQVTQMGQEVILRCVPISNHLYFYWYRQILGQKVEFLVSFYNNEISEKSEIFDDQFSVERPDGSNFTLKIRSTKLEDSAMYFCASSLGEVWASGNTIYFGEGSWLTVV.